Listed here are 6 T cell receptor beta chains from one sample, sequenced in a study of human T cells and chemical hapten exposure. TCRdb analysed the RACE reads with MiXCR anew, one entry per CDR3 protein. The data hold some 180,000 distinct CDR3 sequences, with approximately 24% observed a single time. Time point given: patch test 3, about 24 weeks after DPC sensitization. Specified treatment: therapeutic diphenylcyclopropenone sensitization with weekly scalp DPC. The specimen comprised whole blood, sampled in connection with sensitization to the hapten diphenylcyclopropenone (DPC). Every receptor here comes from a woman in her thirties or forties with alopecia areata. Some clones in this sample may be carry-over from other donors' samples.

This sequence joins TRBV7-9 and TRBJ2-1, with 9 nucleotides matching TRBD1. J was trimmed by 1 base and V by 5 bases; bases with no gene match: 6. The CDR3 has 16 amino acids. Germline-derived CDR1 and CDR2 are SEHNR and FQNEAQ (reference sequence). For the CDR3, the DNA is TGTGCCAGCAGCGGATGGACAGGGGAATCCTACAATGAGCAGTTCTTC. The encoded protein is CASSGWTGESYNEQFF.

This clonotype was observed at least ten times. The rearrangement joins TRBV27 to TRBJ1-1; 7 bases agree with TRBD1. Germline-derived CDR1 and CDR2 are MNHEY and SMNVEV (reference sequence). The CDR3 covers 15 residues. V lost 0 bases and J lost 1; bases outside the gene matches: 2. The CDR3, as DNA: TGTGCCAGCAGTTTATCGACAGGGTGGAACACTGAAGCTTTCTTT. It is translated as CASSLSTGWNTEAFF.

This CDR3 reads CAISESQGAPPFF. The CDR3 DNA reads as TGTGCCATCAGTGAGTCCCAGGGGGCCCCTCCGTTCTTC. The rearrangement joins TRBV10-3 to TRBJ2-1, with 8 bases fitting TRBD1. CDR1 and CDR2 (germline): ENHRY, SYGVKD. The trim removed 0 bases at V and 15 bases at J, leaving 7 bases unmatched. The CDR3 runs to 13 residues.

CDR3 nucleotide sequence: TGTGCCAGCGCGAGAGTACAAGAGACCCAGTACTTC. As protein: CASARVQETQYF. The V and J genes are TRBV7-9 and TRBJ2-5, with unresolved D. The CDR3 length is 12 residues. V gave up 8 bases and J gave up 2 bases, with 9 bases separating them. Germline V gene lookup returns CDR1 SEHNR and CDR2 FQNEAQ (reference sequence).

The table lists this clonotype with a few counts. The chain links TRBV20-1 to TRBJ2-1, with 11 positions matching TRBD2. CDR3 length equals 15 residues. The ends lost 1 base at V and 7 bases at J; junction bases unmatched: 6. The germline CDR1 and CDR2 sequences are DFQATT and SNEGSKA (reference sequence). For the CDR3, the DNA is TGCAGTGCTAGAGGAACTAGCGGGAGTCAAAATGAGCAGTTCTTC. It is translated as CSARGTSGSQNEQFF.

The V gene is TRBV12-3 or TRBV12-4, the J gene TRBJ2-7, with 10 nucleotides matching TRBD2. V shed 5 bases and J 6 bases; nucleotides not matched to a gene: 1. The CDR3 spans 12 residues. The CDR3 sequence: CASSGTSAEQYF. CDR3 coding DNA: TGTGCCAGCAGTGGGACTAGCGCCGAGCAGTACTTC.